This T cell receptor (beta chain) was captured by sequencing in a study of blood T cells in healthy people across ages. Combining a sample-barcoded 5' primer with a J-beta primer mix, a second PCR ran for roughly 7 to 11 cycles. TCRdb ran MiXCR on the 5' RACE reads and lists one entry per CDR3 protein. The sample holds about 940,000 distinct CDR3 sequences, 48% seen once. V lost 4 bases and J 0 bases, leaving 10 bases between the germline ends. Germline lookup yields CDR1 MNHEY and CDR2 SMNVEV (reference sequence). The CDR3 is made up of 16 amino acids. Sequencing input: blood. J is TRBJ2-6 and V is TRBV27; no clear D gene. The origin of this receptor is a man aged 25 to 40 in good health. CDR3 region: CASSSRSFSGANVLTF. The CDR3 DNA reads TGTGCCAGCAGTTCCCGCAGTTTCTCTGGGGCCAACGTCCTGACTTTC.